Following are 5 T cell receptor beta chains from one sample sequenced in a study of T cells in Graves' hyperthyroidism and ophthalmopathy. Authors of the study amplified TCR beta CDR3 regions from RNA transcripts. First-round RT-PCR with HTBI primers amplified the TCR CDR3 region. TCRdb reprocessed the multiplex PCR reads with MiXCR, giving one entry per CDR3 protein. The sample lists more than 300,000 distinct CDR3 sequences; roughly an eighth were seen once. What was sequenced was blood. These receptors were taken from a woman between 18 and 29 years old with Graves' hyperthyroidism.

In its sample, this clonotype was seen many times. V and J are TRBV6-1 and TRBJ2-7; 12 nucleotides line up with TRBD2. V lost 7 bases, J lost 6 bases, and 4 bases stayed unmatched. This CDR3 is 13 amino acids long. Germline V CDR1 and CDR2: MNHNS, SASEGT. Written as DNA, the CDR3 is TGTGCCAGCAATCGACTAGCGGGGGCCGAGCAGTACTTC. Its protein is CASNRLAGAEQYF.

The J gene is TRBJ1-6, the V gene TRBV7-9, with a weak D call TRBD1 (5 bases). The germline CDR1 and CDR2 sequences are SEHNR and FQNEAQ (reference sequence). V was clipped by 3 bases and J by 9 bases, with 15 bases between them. The CDR3 runs 15 residues. The CDR3 DNA is TGTGCCAGCAGCTTCACCGGGGACTTTAGTTCACCCCTCCACTTT. It is translated as CASSFTGDFSSPLHF.

This clonotype showed up just a few times. The rearrangement joins TRBV4-3 to TRBJ2-3; 11 bases agree with TRBD2. Germline V gene data show CDR1 as LGHNA and CDR2 as YSLEER. Germline trimming cut 3 bases from V and 6 bases from J; bases unmatched to any gene: 11. The CDR3 is made up of 17 amino acids. Written as DNA, the CDR3 is TGCGCCAGCAGCCAGGAAGTAGCGGGAGGGGGCGGGGATACGCAGTATTTT. Translating it yields CASSQEVAGGGGDTQYF.

About this clonotype itself: Just one base apart from a much larger clone, this may be a read error. The chain is built from TRBV28 and TRBJ1-2, with 9 bases matching TRBD1. Unmatched junction bases numbered 7, after V lost 4 bases and J lost 4 bases. CDR1 is MDHEN and CDR2 is SYDVKM in the germline V gene. The CDR3 extends over 15 amino acids. CDR3 DNA sequence: TGTGCCAGCAGTTCACAGGGGGCGCGGAGCTATGGCTACACCTTC. This encodes CASSSQGARSYGYTF.

In its sample, this clonotype was seen many times. The chain carries TRBV6-2 or TRBV6-3 and TRBJ2-7, with D possibly being TRBD2 (7 bases). Trimming left V 8 bases short and J 9 bases short, with 14 bases between. In germline, CDR1 is MNHEY, CDR2 SVGEGT. CDR3 length: 11 amino acids. CDR3 region: CASGRGPGQYF. The CDR3 DNA reads TGTGCCAGCGGGCGGGGGCCCGGGCAGTACTTC.